These 29 T cell receptor beta chains came from one sample sequenced in a study of cytomegalovirus exposure and HLA in healthy donors. In the PCR, 60 Vbeta and 13 Jbeta primers were used. The method was immunoSEQ multiplex PCR; TCRdb's version includes in-frame clones alone and lacks a portion of them. The sample includes nearly 200,000 clones, 79% of them seen just once. Source material: PBMCs. These receptors were collected from a male donor in good health and CMV-seropositive.

The table lists this clone with a few counts. The sample carries other DNA sequences with the same CDR3. The chain links TRBV4-3 to TRBJ2-5, with 7 bases matching TRBD2. V shed 0 bases, J shed 4 bases, and the junction held 5 bases outside the gene matches. CDR3 length equals 15 residues. Germline assignment: CDR1 LGHNA and CDR2 YSLEER. The CDR3 bases are TGCGCCAGCAGCCAAGATCTGGGCGGGGGAGAGACCCAGTACTTC. This encodes CASSQDLGGGETQYF.

The V gene is TRBV19, the J gene TRBJ2-6, with 8 bases fitting TRBD1. V shed 2 bases, J shed 3 bases, and the junction held 3 bases outside the gene matches. The CDR3 totals 16 residues. Per germline, CDR1 LNHDA and CDR2 SQIVND (reference sequence). In DNA form, the CDR3 reads TGTGCCAGTAGTATACAGGGGGCACATGGGGCCAACGTCCTGACTTTC. Its protein product is CASSIQGAHGANVLTF.

The chain combines TRBV4-2 with TRBJ2-7; D is undetermined. Trimming cost V 0 bases and J 0 bases, with 12 bases left between them. The germline gives CDR1 LGHNA, CDR2 YNFKEQ. This CDR3 spans 16 amino acids. The CDR3 sequence is CASSQDSSGSSYEQYF. CDR3 nucleotide sequence: TGTGCCAGCAGCCAAGATTCGAGTGGTTCCTCCTACGAGCAGTACTTC.

The V call is TRBV7-2, the J call TRBJ2-5; the match to TRBD2 covers 9 bases. With 2 bases clipped from V and 2 bases from J, the junction kept 3 bases outside the gene matches. Germline-derived CDR1 and CDR2 are SGHTA and FQGNSA. The CDR3 spans 15 residues. The CDR3 DNA follows: TGTGCCAGCAGCTTACTAGCGGGATCTCAAGAGACCCAGTACTTC. Translated, it gives CASSLLAGSQETQYF. Variable domain in full (rest from reference TRBV7-2 and TRBJ2-5): GAGVSQSPSNKVTEKGKDVELRCDPISGHTALYWYRQSLGQGLEFLIYFQGNSAPDKSGLPSDRFSAERTGGSVSTLTIQRTQQEDSAVYLCASSLLAGSQETQYFGPGTRLLVL.

The gene calls are TRBV4-1 and TRBJ1-1; the D gene is possibly TRBD1 (5 bases). Germline V gives CDR1 MGHRA, CDR2 YSYEKL. V was cut by 2 bases and J by 8 bases, with 12 bases left in between. The CDR3 sequence is 13 residues long. CDR3: CASSQLRGREAFF. CDR3 nucleotides: TGCGCCAGCAGCCAACTAAGGGGCAGAGAAGCTTTCTTT.

V usage is TRBV21-1 and J usage is TRBJ2-1; TRBD1, the D gene given by the table, was not confirmed from the DNA. TRBV21-1 is shown as a pseudogene. This CDR3 is 12 amino acids long. CDR3 loop: CAPGTGINEQFF. Here the CDR3 DNA reads TGTGCTCCCGGGACAGGTATCAATGAGCAGTTCTTC.

The count of this clone is one. The V gene is TRBV7-2, the J gene TRBJ1-6; a possible D gene is TRBD1 (6 bases). Between the trimmed V and J ends, which lost 3 bases and 7 bases, there was a span of 10 bases. The length of the CDR3 is 14 residues. CDR1 SGHTA and CDR2 FQGNSA come from the germline V gene. Written as DNA, the CDR3 is TGTGCCAGCAGCTTCGACGGACAGAATTCACCCCTCCACTTT. It encodes CASSFDGQNSPLHF.

A few counts support this clone. This sequence joins TRBV5-5 and TRBJ1-5; 7 nucleotides match TRBD1. Germline CDR1 reads SGHKS; CDR2 reads YYEKEE (reference sequence). Unmatched junction bases numbered 5, after V lost 3 bases and J lost 2 bases. The CDR3 contains 15 residues. Here the CDR3 reads CASSSYDRGNQPQHF. The CDR3 bases are TGTGCCAGCAGCTCCTACGACAGGGGCAATCAGCCCCAGCATTTT. Full variable domain (remainder filled in from reference TRBV5-5 and TRBJ1-5): DAGVTQSPTHLIKTRGQQVTLRCSPISGHKSVSWYQQVLGQGPQFIFQYYEKEERGRGNFPDRFSARQFPNYSSELNVNALLLGDSALYLCASSSYDRGNQPQHFGDGTRLSIL.

In DNA, the CDR3 is TGTGCCAGCAGTTTAACAGGGAGCTCCTACGAGCAGTACTTC. This encodes CASSLTGSSYEQYF. V and J are TRBV28 and TRBJ2-7; possibly TRBD1 for D (6 bases). This CDR3 has 14 residues. Trimming removed 2 bases at V and 0 bases at J, with 8 bases between. Germline assignment: CDR1 MDHEN and CDR2 SYDVKM. Looking up the rest from reference TRBV28 and TRBJ2-7 gives the full variable domain: DVKVTQSSRYLVKRTGEKVFLECVQDMDHENMFWYRQDPGLGLRLIYFSYDVKMKEKGDIPEGYSVSREKKERFSLILESASTNQTSMYLCASSLTGSSYEQYFGPGTRLTVT.

V and J are TRBV5-1 and TRBJ2-1; 10 nucleotides agree with TRBD1. This CDR3 region has 16 residues. J gave up 8 bases and V 4 bases, and 12 bases lay outside the gene matches. Germline V gene lookup returns CDR1 SGHRS and CDR2 YFSETQ. The CDR3 loop reads CASSALDRGPLDEQFF. For the CDR3, the DNA is TGCGCCAGCAGCGCCCTAGACAGGGGGCCTTTGGATGAGCAGTTCTTC. The full variable domain, rest sourced from reference TRBV5-1 and TRBJ2-1, is KAGVTQTPRYLIKTRGQQVTLSCSPISGHRSVSWYQQTPGQGLQFLFEYFSETQRNKGNFPGRFSGRQFSNSRSEMNVSTLELGDSALYLCASSALDRGPLDEQFFGPGTRLTVL.

The J gene is TRBJ2-3, the V gene TRBV28; TRBD2 matches 9 bases. V lost 6 bases, J lost 7 bases, and 8 bases stayed unmatched. The CDR3 contains 14 residues. Germline CDR1 reads MDHEN; CDR2 reads SYDVKM. Written as DNA, the CDR3 is TGTGCCAGCAGCCCTAGCGGGACTATTAATACGCAGTATTTT. Translating gives CASSPSGTINTQYF. The whole variable domain, remainder taken from reference TRBV28 and TRBJ2-3, is DVKVTQSSRYLVKRTGEKVFLECVQDMDHENMFWYRQDPGLGLRLIYFSYDVKMKEKGDIPEGYSVSREKKERFSLILESASTNQTSMYLCASSPSGTINTQYFGPGTRLTVL.

This chain joins TRBV18 and TRBJ1-2; D not resolved. Germline lookup yields CDR1 KGHSH and CDR2 LQKENI. The CDR3 runs to 14 residues. Trimming stripped 0 bases from V and 0 bases from J, with 5 bases between. The DNA for the CDR3 is TGTGCCAGCTCACCACCGAACTCTAACTATGGCTACACCTTC. This gives the protein CASSPPNSNYGYTF. The variable domain in full, with the rest retrieved from reference TRBV18 and TRBJ1-2, is NAGVMQNPRHLVRRRGQEARLRCSPMKGHSHVYWYRQLPEEGLKFMVYLQKENIIDESGMPKERFSAEFPKEGPSILRIQQVVRGDSAAYFCASSPPNSNYGYTFGSGTRLTVV.

V usage is TRBV11-2 and J usage is TRBJ1-3; a weak D match, TRBD1 (6 bases). CDR1 is SGHAT and CDR2 is FQNNGV in the germline V gene. CDR3 size: 14 residues. V was pared by 4 bases and J by 2 bases, with 9 bases between. Here the CDR3 reads CASSYAGAGNTIYF. The DNA for the CDR3 is TGTGCCAGCAGCTACGCAGGGGCTGGAAACACCATATATTTT.

This clone appeared a single time. The chain employs TRBV4-2 and TRBJ2-3; D unresolved. The V end was cut by 4 bases, the J end by 4 bases, with 6 bases between. CDR1 and CDR2 (germline): LGHNA, YNFKEQ. This CDR3 contains 12 residues. The CDR3 sequence is CASSPNPDTQYF. CDR3 DNA sequence: TGTGCCAGCAGCCCTAACCCAGATACGCAGTATTTT.

J is TRBJ2-1 and V is TRBV7-3; 10 bases are a match to TRBD2. Per the germline V gene, CDR1 is SGHTA and CDR2 is FQGTGA. The CDR3 is 16 amino acids. V gave up 2 bases and J gave up 9 bases; unmatched junction bases: 10. The CDR3 sequence is CASSLFPSGREGEQFF. In DNA form, the CDR3 reads TGTGCCAGCAGCTTATTCCCGAGCGGGAGGGAAGGTGAGCAGTTCTTC.

The chain recombines TRBV15 with TRBJ2-1; possible D gene TRBD2, 7 bases. The length of the CDR3 is 13 residues. Germline-derived CDR1 and CDR2 are LNHNV and YYDKDF (reference sequence). The V end lost 8 bases, the J end lost 6 bases, and 14 bases lay between the germline ends. The CDR3 sequence: CATGGARFNEQFF. CDR3 in DNA: TGTGCCACCGGGGGGGCGCGCTTCAATGAGCAGTTCTTC.

This clone was counted between two and nine times. This CDR3 is CASSFSGGYEKLFF. The CDR3 DNA is TGCGCCAGCAGCTTCTCAGGGGGCTACGAAAAACTGTTTTTT. The J gene is TRBJ1-4, the V gene TRBV5-1, with 8 bases identical to TRBD1. The V segment lost 2 bases and the J segment 8 bases; nucleotides outside the gene matches: 5. The CDR3 loop spans 14 amino acids. CDR1 SGHRS and CDR2 YFSETQ come from the germline V gene.

The chain links TRBV18 to TRBJ1-2; 8 bases align to TRBD1. Trimming cost V 4 bases and J 7 bases; bases outside gene matches: 11. Germline V gives CDR1 KGHSH, CDR2 LQKENI. The CDR3 covers 15 residues. CDR3 DNA: TGTGCCAGCTCACAGCCTACGGACAGGGATGGTGGCTACACCTTC. Its translation: CASSQPTDRDGGYTF. Full variable domain (missing parts from reference TRBV18 and TRBJ1-2): NAGVMQNPRHLVRRRGQEARLRCSPMKGHSHVYWYRQLPEEGLKFMVYLQKENIIDESGMPKERFSAEFPKEGPSILRIQQVVRGDSAAYFCASSQPTDRDGGYTFGSGTRLTVV.

V usage is TRBV19 and J usage is TRBJ1-4; D remains unclear. The V end lost 3 bases, the J end lost 0 bases, and 8 bases lay between the germline ends. Per germline, CDR1 LNHDA and CDR2 SQIVND (reference sequence). CDR3 length: 15 amino acids. The CDR3 DNA reads as TGTGCCAGTAGTATCCAGTCTCCAACTAATGAAAAACTGTTTTTT. It translates to CASSIQSPTNEKLFF.

This clone was seen once. The rearrangement links TRBV27 to TRBJ2-3; 11 bases are a match to TRBD2. CDR3 length equals 16 residues. In germline, CDR1 is MNHEY, CDR2 SMNVEV (reference sequence). After removal of 6 bases from V and 2 bases from J, the junction contained 7 bases not matched to a gene. CDR3 DNA: TGTGCCAGCAGCGGCAGACTAGCGGGAAACACAGATACGCAGTATTTT. This gives the protein CASSGRLAGNTDTQYF.

The chain uses TRBV4-3 and TRBJ1-5; D uncertain. V was cut by 0 bases and J by 7 bases, with 7 bases left in between. The CDR3 has 13 amino acids. The V gene's germline CDR1 is LGHNA and CDR2 YSLEER. DNA of the CDR3: TGCGCCAGCAGCCAAGATGTGGCCCAGCCCCAGCATTTT. Its protein product is CASSQDVAQPQHF.

The chain combines TRBV10-3 with TRBJ2-1; 8 bases agree with TRBD2. The V and J ends lost 5 bases and 6 bases, in that order; junction bases with no gene match: 15. CDR1 is ENHRY and CDR2 is SYGVKD in the germline V gene. The CDR3 is 17 residues long. The CDR3 nucleotides are TGTGCCATCAGTCAAGGTCCCACGGGACTAGTATCCAATGAGCAGTTCTTC. Residues: CAISQGPTGLVSNEQFF.

The chain employs TRBV7-3 and TRBJ1-1, with 10 nucleotides matching TRBD1. Germline V lookup: CDR1 SGHTA, CDR2 FQGTGA. This CDR3 is 13 amino acids long. The ends lost 6 bases at V and 4 bases at J; junction bases unmatched: 2. For the CDR3, the DNA is TGTGCCAGCAGATGGGACAGGGGCACTGAAGCTTTCTTT. Protein: CASRWDRGTEAFF.

The sample holds one count of this clone. This chain uses TRBV4-3 with TRBJ2-7; TRBD2 aligns across 10 bases. Per germline, CDR1 LGHNA and CDR2 YSLEER. There are 18 residues in the CDR3. J lost 1 base, V lost 0 bases, and 9 bases had no gene match. The CDR3 coding sequence is TGCGCCAGCAGCCAAGAACGGATAGCGGGAGGAGGGTCCTACGAGCAGTACTTC. Translated, it gives CASSQERIAGGGSYEQYF.

The gene calls are TRBV4-3 and TRBJ1-2; a weak D match, TRBD1 (6 bases). The germline V and J ends were trimmed by 0 bases and 3 bases, with 11 bases remaining between them. This CDR3 spans 15 amino acids. Germline CDR1 and CDR2: LGHNA and YSLEER. The CDR3: CASSQESNRDYGYTF. The DNA of the CDR3 is TGCGCCAGCAGCCAAGAATCCAACAGGGACTATGGCTACACCTTC.

This clone was counted a few times. This rearrangement joins TRBV5-1 to TRBJ2-1; perhaps TRBD1 as D (6 bases). The V and J ends lost 4 bases and 10 bases respectively, with 12 bases between them. CDR3 length: 12 residues. Looked up from germline, CDR1 is SGHRS and CDR2 is YFSETQ. The CDR3 region is CASSPAGTEQFF. The DNA of the CDR3 is TGCGCCAGCAGCCCGGCAGGGACAGAGCAGTTCTTC.

About this clone: A junction boundary mismatches the germline segment, possibly from a read error. This sequence joins TRBV6-5 and TRBJ1-2; the match to TRBD1 covers 7 bases. CDR1 MNHEY and CDR2 SVGAGI come from the germline V gene. This CDR3 is 15 amino acids long. The CDR3 spells CAGSGTGTAHYGYTF. The DNA of the CDR3 is TGTGCCGGCAGTGGCACCGGGACAGCCCACTATGGCTACACCTTC.

This CDR3 is CASSFLAGANTDTQYF. In DNA, the CDR3 is TGTGCCAGCAGTTTCTTAGCGGGGGCTAACACAGATACGCAGTATTTT. The chain links TRBV27 to TRBJ2-3; 9 bases align to TRBD2. This CDR3 spans 16 amino acids. V shed 3 bases, J shed 2 bases, and the junction held 6 bases outside the gene matches. Germline V gene data show CDR1 as MNHEY and CDR2 as SMNVEV (reference sequence).

The chain combines TRBV15 with TRBJ2-5; tentative D call: TRBD2 (7 bases). V gave up 1 base and J gave up 4 bases, with 16 bases separating them. The germline V gene has CDR1 LNHNV and CDR2 YYDKDF (reference sequence). The CDR3 loop spans 16 amino acids. CDR3 bases: TGTGCCACCAGCAGAGGATCGACGGGGGGCAGAGAGACCCAGTACTTC. It codes for CATSRGSTGGRETQYF.